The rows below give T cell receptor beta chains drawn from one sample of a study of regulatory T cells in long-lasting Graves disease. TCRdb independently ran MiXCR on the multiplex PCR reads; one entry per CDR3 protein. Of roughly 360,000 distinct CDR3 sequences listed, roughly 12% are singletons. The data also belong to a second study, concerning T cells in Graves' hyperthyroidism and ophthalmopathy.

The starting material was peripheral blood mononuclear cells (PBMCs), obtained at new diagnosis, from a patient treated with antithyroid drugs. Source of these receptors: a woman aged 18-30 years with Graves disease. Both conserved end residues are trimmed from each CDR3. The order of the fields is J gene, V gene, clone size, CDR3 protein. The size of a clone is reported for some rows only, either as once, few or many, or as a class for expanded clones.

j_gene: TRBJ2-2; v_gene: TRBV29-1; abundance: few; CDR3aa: SAPKGAGVDNTGELF
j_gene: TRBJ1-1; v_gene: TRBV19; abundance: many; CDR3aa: ASSKSTGANTEAF
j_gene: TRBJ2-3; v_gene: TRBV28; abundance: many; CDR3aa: ASSSILAGVTDTQY
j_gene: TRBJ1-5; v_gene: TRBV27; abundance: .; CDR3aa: ASSLSRAGPQH
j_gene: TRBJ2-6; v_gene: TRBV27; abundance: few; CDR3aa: ASSSRGGRHFSGANVLT
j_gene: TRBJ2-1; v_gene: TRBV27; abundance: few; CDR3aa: ASSPSRDYTYNEQF
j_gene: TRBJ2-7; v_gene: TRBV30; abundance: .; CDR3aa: AWSVRSLLTAQY
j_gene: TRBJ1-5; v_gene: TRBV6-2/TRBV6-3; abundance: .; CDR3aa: ASSYGGSGQPQH
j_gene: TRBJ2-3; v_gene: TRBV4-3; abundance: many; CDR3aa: ASSQDQGHRRSGTDTQY
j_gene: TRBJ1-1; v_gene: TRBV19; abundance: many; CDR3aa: ASNRPGAGTEAF